These 17 T cell receptor beta chains were sequenced from one sample in a study of T-cell memory formation after mild COVID-19. TCRdb independently ran MiXCR on the 5' RACE reads; one entry per CDR3 protein. This sample has approximately 410,000 distinct CDR3 sequences; 20% to 30% occur once, and the top ten carry about an eighth. The source material was PBMCs or a T cell subset sorted from them (not recorded which). The source of these receptors is an adult woman who had mild COVID-19 (a few samples of this study predate the infection). Cell type and time point are not known.

The CDR3 DNA reads as TGTGCCAGCAGCTTAAGCAAAAGTCAGGGCTACACCTTC. Its protein product is CASSLSKSQGYTF. V is TRBV7-9 and J is TRBJ1-2, with unresolved D. The CDR3 spans 13 residues. Per the germline V gene, CDR1 is SEHNR and CDR2 is FQNEAQ (reference sequence). V lost 2 bases, J lost 8 bases, and 12 bases lay in between.

The rearrangement links TRBV7-6 to TRBJ2-7; 10 bases map to TRBD2. Germline loops: CDR1 SGHVS, CDR2 FNYEAQ. The CDR3 is 16 amino acids. V dropped 5 bases and J dropped 0; count of bases not matched to a gene: 7. CDR3 sequence (DNA): TGTGCCAGCAGCACCGAACTAGCGGGGCCCTCCTACGAGCAGTACTTC. Its protein product is CASSTELAGPSYEQYF. The whole variable domain, remainder taken from reference TRBV7-6 and TRBJ2-7, is GAGVSQSPRYKVTKRGQDVALRCDPISGHVSLYWYRQALGQGPEFLTYFNYEAQQDKSGLPNDRFSAERPEGSISTLTIQRTEQRDSAMYRCASSTELAGPSYEQYFGPGTRLTVT.

V and J are TRBV11-2 and TRBJ2-3; D uncertain. CDR1 is SGHAT, CDR2 FQNNGV, per germline. CDR3 length equals 15 residues. Trimming pared 4 bases from V and 6 bases from J, leaving 17 bases between. For the CDR3, the DNA is TGTGCCAGCAGCTCCCAAGGGTCAGCTCCGGATACGCAGTATTTT. Residues: CASSSQGSAPDTQYF.

The V gene is TRBV7-8, the J gene TRBJ1-4, with D maybe TRBD1 (5 bases). The CDR3 spans 15 residues. Germline CDR1 SGHVS, CDR2 FQNEAQ. V lost 7 bases and J 5 bases, leaving 17 bases between the germline ends. The CDR3 loop is CASNRRGSYNEKLFF. CDR3 coding DNA: TGTGCCAGCAATCGCCGGGGCAGCTACAATGAAAAACTGTTTTTT.

J is TRBJ2-1 and V is TRBV9, with 10 bases matching TRBD2. The CDR3 runs 15 residues. The germline CDR1 and CDR2 sequences are SGDLS and YYNGEE. J was trimmed by 3 bases and V by 0 bases; bases with no gene match: 0. CDR3 DNA sequence: TGTGCCAGCAGCGTAGGGACTAGCGGCTACAATGAGCAGTTCTTC. Its translation is CASSVGTSGYNEQFF.

This clonotype was observed a few times. This chain uses TRBV5-1 with TRBJ2-7; D ambiguous. The CDR3 spans 13 residues. V was shortened by 0 bases and J by 3 bases, with 7 bases between the two germline ends. CDR1 is SGHRS, CDR2 YFSETQ, per germline. CDR3 residues: CASSLGVFYEQYF. In DNA form, the CDR3 reads TGCGCCAGCAGCTTGGGGGTCTTCTACGAGCAGTACTTC.

The chain couples TRBV5-5 to TRBJ1-2, with D possibly matching TRBD1 (5 bases). Germline V gene sequence: CDR1 SGHKS, CDR2 YYEKEE (reference sequence). The CDR3 consists of 15 residues. V gave up 0 bases and J gave up 4 bases, with 13 bases separating them. CDR3 residues: CASSLGTQGGYGYTF. Written as DNA, the CDR3 is TGTGCCAGCAGCTTGGGTACTCAGGGCGGCTATGGCTACACCTTC.

This clonotype was picked up a small number of times. The V and J genes are TRBV12-3 or TRBV12-4 and TRBJ2-2; 8 bases align to TRBD1. The CDR3 has 17 residues. V shed 5 bases and J 3 bases; nucleotides not matched to a gene: 11. Written as DNA, the CDR3 is TGTGCCAGCAGTCCAGTTTGGGACAGGAGGTACACCGGGGAGCTGTTTTTT. This translates into CASSPVWDRRYTGELFF.

This clonotype came up many times. This sequence joins TRBV7-9 and TRBJ2-1; D is perhaps TRBD2 (7 bases). The CDR3 loop spans 16 amino acids. The V gene lost 1 base and the J gene lost 0 bases, with 10 bases spanning the gap. Per the germline V gene, CDR1 is SEHNR and CDR2 is FQNEAQ (reference sequence). CDR3 bases: TGTGCCAGCAGCTTAGAGGGGGGGAGCTCCTACAATGAGCAGTTCTTC. It codes for CASSLEGGSSYNEQFF.

The V and J genes are TRBV12-3 or TRBV12-4 and TRBJ2-1; a weak D match, TRBD2 (6 bases). This CDR3 is built from 16 residues. Trimming removed 3 bases from V and 0 bases from J, with 12 bases in between. CDR3 DNA: TGTGCCAGCAGTTTTTATGGGAGGAGCTCCTACAATGAGCAGTTCTTC. This encodes CASSFYGRSSYNEQFF.

V is TRBV11-3 and J is TRBJ2-1; D is ambiguous. The CDR3 has 13 amino acids. Germline CDR1 SGHNT, CDR2 YENEEA. V dropped 8 bases and J dropped 9 bases, with 17 bases sitting between them. The DNA of the CDR3 is TGTGCCAGCGGTGAGGCGCCTGTGGGTGAGCAGTTCTTC. This sequence encodes CASGEAPVGEQFF.

In its sample, this clonotype was seen a few times. This rearrangement joins TRBV7-2 to TRBJ1-1; 8 positions agree with TRBD1. CDR1 is SGHTA, CDR2 FQGNSA, per germline. With V trimmed by 1 base and J by 0 bases, 1 base remained unmatched. The CDR3 is made up of 15 amino acids. The CDR3 sequence: CASSLVTGVNTEAFF. The CDR3 DNA is TGTGCCAGCAGCTTAGTGACAGGGGTGAACACTGAAGCTTTCTTT.

The chain joins TRBV2 to TRBJ2-1; D ambiguous. Germline V gene lookup returns CDR1 SNHLY and CDR2 FYNNEI. The CDR3 extends over 13 amino acids. V lost 1 base and J 5 bases, leaving 6 bases between the germline ends. CDR3 residues: CASSEGLNNEQFF. The CDR3 region has the DNA TGTGCCAGCAGTGAAGGCCTTAACAATGAGCAGTTCTTC.

The genes are TRBV6-5 and TRBJ1-2, with TRBD1 matching 10 bases. Germline CDR1 reads MNHEY; CDR2 reads SVGAGI. There are 14 residues in the CDR3. Trimming took 6 bases from V and 5 from J; bases not matched to a gene: 6. The CDR3 is CASRPGTGVYGYTF. DNA for the CDR3: TGTGCCAGCAGGCCCGGGACAGGGGTATATGGCTACACCTTC.

This chain links TRBV14 with TRBJ2-7, with D perhaps being TRBD1 or TRBD2 (5 bases each). Trimming removed 0 bases at V and 3 bases at J, with 15 bases between. Germline V gene sequence: CDR1 SGHDN, CDR2 FVKESK. This CDR3 has 16 amino acids. The CDR3 DNA is TGTGCCAGCAGCCAAGATTGGGGACCGACACGCTACGAGCAGTACTTC. Amino acids: CASSQDWGPTRYEQYF.

The chain uses TRBV12-3 or TRBV12-4 and TRBJ2-7; D uncertain. The CDR3 spans 12 residues. Trimming left V 3 bases short and J 6 bases short, with 9 bases between. DNA of the CDR3: TGTGCCAGCAGTTTGAACAGTCTCGAGCAGTACTTC. Translating it yields CASSLNSLEQYF.

In its sample, this clonotype was seen a few times. The chain has TRBV18 and TRBJ2-7, with TRBD1 matching over 10 bases. The CDR3 consists of 15 residues. V lost 1 base to trimming and J lost 4 bases; unmatched junction nucleotides: 4. Germline V CDR1 and CDR2: KGHSH, LQKENI. In DNA form, the CDR3 reads TGTGCCAGCTCACCACAAGGGACAGGGGTGTACGAGCAGTACTTC. Its protein is CASSPQGTGVYEQYF.